This entry lists 27 T cell receptor beta chains sequenced from one sample in a study of T-cell memory formation after mild COVID-19. TCRdb independently ran MiXCR on the 5' RACE reads; one entry per CDR3 protein. The sample yields a few hundred thousand distinct CDR3 sequences, about a fifth seen once. The sample comprised PBMCs or a T cell subset sorted from them (not recorded which). Receptors were obtained from an adult woman who had mild COVID-19 (a few samples of this study predate the infection). Cell type and time point are not known.

This clonotype was seen more than once but under ten times. The chain is built from TRBV5-4 and TRBJ2-7; 10 bases fit TRBD1. J lost 1 base, V lost 7 bases, and 11 bases had no gene match. The CDR3 consists of 16 residues. CDR1 and CDR2 (germline): SGHNT, YYREEE (reference sequence). The CDR3 is CASGRQGASVSYEQYF. In DNA, the CDR3 is TGTGCCAGCGGTCGACAGGGGGCTTCCGTATCCTACGAGCAGTACTTC.

In this sample, this clonotype turned up many times. The CDR3 reads CASSQGFSGANVLTF. CDR3 bases: TGCGCCAGCAGCCAAGGGTTCTCTGGGGCCAACGTCCTGACTTTC. The chain joins TRBV4-3 to TRBJ2-6, with D uncertain. This CDR3 spans 15 amino acids. Per germline, CDR1 LGHNA and CDR2 YSLEER. V was cut by 1 base and J by 0 bases, with 4 bases left in between.

This chain joins TRBV4-1 and TRBJ1-3; unclear D gene. CDR3 length equals 12 residues. With 0 bases removed from V and 8 bases from J, the gap between germline ends came to 5 bases. The germline gives CDR1 MGHRA, CDR2 YSYEKL. The CDR3 sequence: CASSQDVHTIYF. CDR3 DNA: TGCGCCAGCAGCCAAGATGTTCACACCATATATTTT.

The sample holds a few counts of this clonotype. This chain connects TRBV6-6 to TRBJ1-2, with D possibly being TRBD1 (5 bases). CDR1 and CDR2 from the germline V gene are MNHNY and SVGAGI (reference sequence). This CDR3 has 17 amino acids. Trimming removed 0 bases at V and 4 bases at J, with 18 bases between. The CDR3 loop is CASSYSQGLTRGYGYTF. CDR3 coding DNA: TGTGCCAGCAGTTACTCGCAGGGACTAACAAGGGGCTATGGCTACACCTTC.

The rearrangement links TRBV12-3 or TRBV12-4 to TRBJ2-5, with 8 nucleotides matching TRBD2. Germline trimming cut 3 bases from V and 1 base from J; bases unmatched to any gene: 4. This CDR3 has 15 residues. CDR3 nucleotides: TGTGCCAGCAGTTTCTCAGCGGGAGTCCAAGAGACCCAGTACTTC. Protein: CASSFSAGVQETQYF.

This chain links TRBV7-2 with TRBJ2-2; 10 positions match TRBD2. The CDR3 has 17 residues. The germline CDR1 and CDR2 sequences are SGHTA and FQGNSA. The V segment lost 11 bases and the J segment 1 base; nucleotides outside the gene matches: 13. CDR3 DNA sequence: TGTGCCGTACAAAGCGGGGGGGCCATCGTGAACACCGGGGAGCTGTTTTTT. This gives the protein CAVQSGGAIVNTGELFF.

V usage is TRBV7-3 and J usage is TRBJ2-1; 8 bases align to TRBD1. J gave up 12 bases and V 5 bases, and 6 bases lay outside the gene matches. The CDR3 spans 12 residues. CDR1 and CDR2 from the germline V gene are SGHTA and FQGTGA. CDR3 in amino acids: CASSIDRGRQFF. CDR3 coding DNA: TGTGCCAGCAGCATCGACAGGGGTCGGCAGTTCTTC.

The chain links TRBV19 to TRBJ2-1, with TRBD2 identical over 7 bases. The CDR3 sequence is 16 residues long. Germline V gives CDR1 LNHDA, CDR2 SQIVND (reference sequence). V dropped 5 bases and J dropped 3; count of bases not matched to a gene: 10. The CDR3 nucleotides read TGTGCCAGTAGTTCTTCCGGGGGGTCCCTCTACAATGAGCAGTTCTTC. This sequence encodes CASSSSGGSLYNEQFF.

The chain employs TRBV7-3 and TRBJ2-3; D remains unclear. Germline CDR1 is SGHTA and CDR2 is FQGTGA. This CDR3 region has 16 residues. V was trimmed by 2 bases and J by 6 bases, leaving 18 bases between them. The CDR3 sequence: CASSLGSGVLGDTQYF. CDR3 DNA: TGTGCCAGCAGCTTAGGGTCGGGTGTATTAGGCGATACGCAGTATTTT. Full variable domain (missing parts from reference TRBV7-3 and TRBJ2-3): GAGVSQTPSNKVTEKGKYVELRCDPISGHTALYWYRQSLGQGPEFLIYFQGTGAADDSGLPNDRFFAVRPEGSVSTLKIQRTERGDSAVYLCASSLGSGVLGDTQYFGPGTRLTVL.

This rearrangement joins TRBV30 to TRBJ2-7; no firm D call. V was cut by 4 bases and J by 6 bases, with 13 bases left in between. This CDR3 comprises 12 residues. Per the germline V gene, CDR1 is GTSNPN and CDR2 is SVGIG (reference sequence). The CDR3 DNA is TGTGCCTGGAAGATAGCTGGCGTCGAGCAGTACTTC. Its translation is CAWKIAGVEQYF.

This clonotype appeared a few times. The gene calls are TRBV6-6 and TRBJ1-5; no clear D gene. The germline CDR1 and CDR2 sequences are MNHNY and SVGAGI (reference sequence). This CDR3 has 13 residues. Trimming stripped 5 bases from V and 11 bases from J, with 16 bases between. CDR3 sequence: CASSTMRSGAQHF. CDR3 DNA: TGTGCCAGCAGTACCATGAGGTCTGGAGCCCAGCATTTT.

This clonotype was seen more than once but under ten times. This chain links TRBV7-9 with TRBJ2-1, with a weak D call TRBD2 (6 bases). The V end was cut by 5 bases, the J end by 5 bases, with 13 bases between. This CDR3 has 14 amino acids. The germline V gene has CDR1 SEHNR and CDR2 FQNEAQ (reference sequence). The CDR3 region is CASSPGLGHNEQFF. The CDR3, as DNA: TGTGCCAGCAGCCCGGGACTGGGGCACAATGAGCAGTTCTTC.

This clonotype occurred many times. V gene TRBV29-1 combines with J gene TRBJ2-1; D unclear. Germline V gene lookup returns CDR1 SQVTM and CDR2 ANQGSEA. This CDR3 region has 11 residues. With 3 bases removed from V and 4 bases from J, the gap between germline ends came to 4 bases. The CDR3 loop reads CSVDIYNEQFF. CDR3 bases: TGCAGCGTTGACATATACAATGAGCAGTTCTTC.

The rearrangement links TRBV19 to TRBJ2-5; D is ambiguous. Germline lookup yields CDR1 LNHDA and CDR2 SQIVND (reference sequence). Trimming cost V 5 bases and J 5 bases, with 12 bases left between them. The CDR3 extends over 13 amino acids. The chain's CDR3 is CASSATWVETQYF. The CDR3 DNA is TGTGCCAGTAGTGCCACGTGGGTGGAGACCCAGTACTTC.

The CDR3, as DNA: TGTGCCAGCAGTTATACCCTAGCGGTTCAAGAGACCCAGTACTTC. Translated, it gives CASSYTLAVQETQYF. This chain connects TRBV27 to TRBJ2-5; 7 bases are shared with TRBD2. The CDR3 covers 15 residues. J was trimmed by 2 bases and V by 4 bases; bases with no gene match: 7. Germline V CDR1 and CDR2: MNHEY, SMNVEV (reference sequence).

This chain joins TRBV4-1 and TRBJ1-5; D remains unclear. CDR3 length: 16 residues. Germline V gene sequence: CDR1 MGHRA, CDR2 YSYEKL. Trimming took off 0 bases at V and 2 bases at J, with 11 bases between the two ends. Here the CDR3 DNA reads TGCGCCAGCAGCCAAGATGACGAACACCGCAATCAGCCCCAGCATTTT. Protein product: CASSQDDEHRNQPQHF.

V is TRBV24-1 and J is TRBJ1-1; a weak D match, TRBD1 (5 bases). V was pared by 5 bases and J by 6 bases, with 12 bases between. Germline V gene lookup returns CDR1 KGHDR and CDR2 SFDVKD. CDR3 size: 13 residues. The CDR3 loop is CATSALGGSEAFF. In nucleotides, the CDR3 is TGTGCCACCAGTGCCTTGGGGGGATCTGAAGCTTTCTTT.

Relative to its sample, this clonotype is medium-sized (0.01 to 0.1%). V usage is TRBV4-1 and J usage is TRBJ2-1; D is perhaps TRBD2 (6 bases). The CDR3 is made up of 18 amino acids. Germline CDR1 and CDR2: MGHRA and YSYEKL. Trimming shortened V by 4 bases and J by 0 bases, and 19 bases separated the two germline ends. The CDR3 is CASSLTPPGDFSYNEQFF. In DNA, the CDR3 is TGCGCCAGCAGCCTCACCCCTCCGGGGGACTTCTCCTACAATGAGCAGTTCTTC.

The rearrangement links TRBV2 to TRBJ2-2; D might be TRBD2 (8 bases). This CDR3 comprises 16 residues. Trimming left V 7 bases short and J 2 bases short, with 17 bases between. Germline V gives CDR1 SNHLY, CDR2 FYNNEI. DNA of the CDR3: TGTGCCAGCAAAGTAGCGGGGACAGCAAACACCGGGGAGCTGTTTTTT. As protein: CASKVAGTANTGELFF.

This clonotype has only a few counts. The chain couples TRBV5-6 to TRBJ1-2; D not certain. Trimming left V 1 base short and J 2 bases short, with 9 bases between. The germline gives CDR1 SGHDT, CDR2 YYEEEE. This CDR3 is 14 amino acids long. The CDR3 loop is CASSLYGKNYGYTF. The CDR3 bases are TGTGCCAGCAGCTTGTATGGGAAAAACTATGGCTACACCTTC.

The chain recombines TRBV20-1 with TRBJ2-6, with TRBD1 matching 9 bases. CDR1 DFQATT and CDR2 SNEGSKA come from the germline V gene (reference sequence). Trimming removed 4 bases from V and 2 bases from J; junction bases left unmatched: 3. The CDR3 length is 15 residues. The CDR3 DNA follows: TGCAGTGCTATTACAGGGGGCACTGGGGCCAACGTCCTGACTTTC. Amino acid sequence: CSAITGGTGANVLTF.

This clonotype was counted only a few times. The rearrangement links TRBV18 to TRBJ2-5; weak D call: TRBD2 (6 bases). There are 14 residues in the CDR3. Germline lookup yields CDR1 KGHSH and CDR2 LQKENI. Deletions cut 2 bases from V and 4 bases from J, with 11 bases between. This CDR3 is CASSPGEGGETQYF. CDR3 DNA sequence: TGTGCCAGCTCACCAGGCGAGGGAGGAGAGACCCAGTACTTC.

The V call is TRBV28, the J call TRBJ2-6; the D gene is possibly TRBD2 (5 bases). Between the trimmed V and J ends, which lost 5 bases and 2 bases, there was a span of 16 bases. CDR1 and CDR2 from the germline V gene are MDHEN and SYDVKM. The CDR3 consists of 17 residues. The CDR3 reads CASSQDFGDTGANVLTF. DNA of the CDR3: TGTGCCAGCAGTCAGGACTTCGGGGATACTGGGGCCAACGTCCTGACTTTC.

This clonotype was detected only a few times. This chain connects TRBV7-2 to TRBJ2-7; 10 bases agree with TRBD1. The CDR3 sequence is 15 residues long. Germline V gene sequence: CDR1 SGHTA, CDR2 FQGNSA. Trimming cost V 3 bases and J 5 bases; bases outside gene matches: 7. The CDR3 DNA reads as TGTGCCAGCAGCTTTTCCGGGACAGGGGTCGACGAGCAGTACTTC. Protein: CASSFSGTGVDEQYF.

The chain carries TRBV12-3 or TRBV12-4 and TRBJ2-7; TRBD1 matches 7 bases. The CDR3 extends over 14 amino acids. The junction had 8 bases not matched to a gene; V was cut back by 8 bases and J by 1 base. CDR3 residues: CASVKTGWSYEQYF. CDR3 nucleotides: TGTGCCAGCGTTAAGACAGGGTGGTCCTACGAGCAGTACTTC.

The rearrangement joins TRBV6-5 to TRBJ1-5; D remains unclear. Trimming removed 0 bases at V and 2 bases at J, with 8 bases between. Looked up from germline, CDR1 is MNHEY and CDR2 is SVGAGI. CDR3 length equals 15 residues. CDR3 amino acids: CASSYSSNGNQPQHF. CDR3 in DNA: TGTGCCAGCAGTTACTCGTCTAATGGCAATCAGCCCCAGCATTTT.

V and J are TRBV6-2 or TRBV6-3 and TRBJ2-1, with D maybe TRBD1 (5 bases). This CDR3 comprises 14 residues. Trimming cost V 5 bases and J 6 bases, with 14 bases left between them. The germline gives CDR1 MNHEY, CDR2 SVGEGT. The CDR3 here is CASSNRLDTNEQFF. CDR3 DNA sequence: TGTGCCAGCAGTAATCGTCTGGACACCAATGAGCAGTTCTTC.